These T cell receptor beta chains were read from a single sample in a study of cytomegalovirus exposure and HLA in healthy donors. Using immunoSEQ multiplex PCR, the repertoire was profiled, and TCRdb retains in-frame clones only, with some absent. This sample has fewer than 250,000 clones, with roughly 83% found just once. The sample was PBMCs. Every receptor here comes from a woman aged 30 to 39 in good health and CMV-seropositive. CDR3s include the opening cysteine and the closing phenylalanine or tryptophan. A D gene is named only where the DNA matches it firmly. Size is stated for part of the rows, as once, few or many counts, or as a class when the clone is expanded.

v_gene: TRBV29-1; d_gene: NA; abundance: NA; j_gene: TRBJ1-1; CDR3aa: CSVEQGYTEAFF; CDR3nt: TGCAGCGTTGAACAGGGTTACACTGAAGCTTTCTTT
v_gene: TRBV2; d_gene: NA; abundance: once; j_gene: TRBJ2-1; CDR3aa: CAIINRNHEQFF; CDR3nt: TGTGCCATTATCAACAGGAATCATGAGCAGTTCTTC
v_gene: TRBV2; d_gene: NA; abundance: NA; j_gene: TRBJ2-7; CDR3aa: CASRDGVSYEQYF; CDR3nt: TGTGCCAGCAGGGACGGGGTTTCCTACGAGCAGTACTTC
v_gene: TRBV6-5; d_gene: NA; abundance: NA; j_gene: TRBJ2-5; CDR3aa: CASSYPSGLRGTQYF; CDR3nt: TGTGCCAGCAGTTACCCTTCAGGGTTAAGGGGGACCCAGTACTTC
v_gene: TRBV7-2; d_gene: NA; abundance: NA; j_gene: TRBJ1-1; CDR3aa: CASSLVPTFAEAFF; CDR3nt: TGTGCCAGCAGCTTAGTCCCGACATTTGCTGAAGCTTTCTTT
v_gene: TRBV19; d_gene: TRBD2; abundance: NA; j_gene: TRBJ2-1; CDR3aa: CASSVGLAGVNFYNEQFF; CDR3nt: TGTGCCAGTAGTGTAGGACTAGCGGGAGTTAATTTCTACAATGAGCAGTTCTTC
v_gene: TRBV7-6; d_gene: TRBD1; abundance: NA; j_gene: TRBJ1-2; CDR3aa: CASSPGEGAGGYTF; CDR3nt: TGTGCCAGCAGCCCCGGCGAGGGGGCTGGAGGCTACACCTTC
v_gene: TRBV4-2; d_gene: TRBD2; abundance: NA; j_gene: TRBJ2-7; CDR3aa: CASSLGAGGSYEQYF; CDR3nt: TGTGCCAGCAGCTTGGGGGCGGGAGGATCCTACGAGCAGTACTTC
v_gene: TRBV4-3; d_gene: NA; abundance: NA; j_gene: TRBJ1-5; CDR3aa: CASSQDRQSNQPQHF; CDR3nt: TGCGCCAGCAGCCAAGATAGACAGTCCAATCAGCCCCAGCATTTT
v_gene: TRBV7-6; d_gene: TRBD2; abundance: NA; j_gene: TRBJ2-1; CDR3aa: CASSFLSSGSGEQFF; CDR3nt: TGTGCCAGCAGCTTCCTCTCTAGCGGGAGCGGTGAGCAGTTCTTC
v_gene: TRBV27; d_gene: TRBD1; abundance: NA; j_gene: TRBJ1-5; CDR3aa: CASSPGTGGQPQHF; CDR3nt: TGTGCCAGCAGTCCAGGGACAGGGGGTCAGCCCCAGCATTTT
v_gene: TRBV4-1; d_gene: NA; abundance: few; j_gene: TRBJ1-1; CDR3aa: CASSQRGAEAFF; CDR3nt: TGCGCCAGCAGCCAGAGGGGGGCTGAAGCTTTCTTT
v_gene: TRBV6-5; d_gene: NA; abundance: once; j_gene: TRBJ1-5; CDR3aa: CASSRIPDQPQHF; CDR3nt: TGTGCCAGCAGTAGAATCCCTGATCAGCCCCAGCATTTT
v_gene: TRBV6-4; d_gene: TRBD1; abundance: NA; j_gene: TRBJ1-3; CDR3aa: CASTNRGISGNTIYF; CDR3nt: TGTGCCAGCACCAACAGGGGGATCTCTGGAAACACCATATATTTT
v_gene: TRBV6-6; d_gene: TRBD2; abundance: NA; j_gene: TRBJ2-2; CDR3aa: CAAREGLNTGELFF; CDR3nt: TGTGCCGCGCGGGAGGGCCTGAACACCGGGGAGCTGTTTTTT
v_gene: TRBV18; d_gene: NA; abundance: NA; j_gene: TRBJ2-7; CDR3aa: CASSPDITSEQYF; CDR3nt: TGTGCCAGCTCACCAGATATTACCTCCGAGCAGTACTTC
v_gene: TRBV20-1; d_gene: NA; abundance: NA; j_gene: TRBJ2-7; CDR3aa: CSADQSYEQYF; CDR3nt: TGCAGTGCTGACCAGTCCTACGAGCAGTACTTC
v_gene: TRBV9; d_gene: TRBD2; abundance: few; j_gene: TRBJ2-2; CDR3aa: CASSVGRGRANTGELFF; CDR3nt: TGTGCCAGCAGCGTAGGTCGTGGGAGGGCGAACACCGGGGAGCTGTTTTTT
v_gene: TRBV7-8; d_gene: TRBD2; abundance: NA; j_gene: TRBJ2-1; CDR3aa: CASSSGTSVYNEQFF; CDR3nt: TGTGCCAGCAGTTCCGGGACTAGCGTTTACAATGAGCAGTTCTTC
v_gene: TRBV6-6; d_gene: NA; abundance: NA; j_gene: TRBJ1-1; CDR3aa: CASSYRGGTEAFF; CDR3nt: TGTGCCAGCAGTTATCGGGGAGGGACTGAAGCTTTCTTT
v_gene: TRBV25-1; d_gene: TRBD2; abundance: NA; j_gene: TRBJ2-5; CDR3aa: CASSDVAGGGWEETQYF; CDR3nt: TGTGCCAGCAGTGACGTCGCGGGAGGGGGTTGGGAAGAGACCCAGTACTTC
v_gene: TRBV5-6; d_gene: TRBD2; abundance: NA; j_gene: TRBJ2-1; CDR3aa: CASSLTSDGTYNEQFF; CDR3nt: TGTGCCAGCAGCTTAACTAGCGACGGAACCTACAATGAGCAGTTCTTC
v_gene: TRBV27; d_gene: NA; abundance: NA; j_gene: TRBJ1-1; CDR3aa: CASRTGGPNTEAFF; CDR3nt: TGTGCCAGCAGAACCGGGGGACCGAACACTGAAGCTTTCTTT
v_gene: TRBV13; d_gene: TRBD2; abundance: few; j_gene: TRBJ2-3; CDR3aa: CASSLVSSGRAHTDTQYF; CDR3nt: TGTGCCAGCAGCTTAGTTTCTAGCGGGAGGGCCCACACAGATACGCAGTATTTT
v_gene: TRBV5-4; d_gene: NA; abundance: once; j_gene: TRBJ1-2; CDR3aa: CASSLGGNYGYTF; CDR3nt: TGTGCCAGCAGTTTGGGGGGGAACTATGGCTACACCTTC
v_gene: TRBV5-4; d_gene: TRBD1; abundance: few; j_gene: TRBJ2-2; CDR3aa: CASSQDRGRTGELFF; CDR3nt: TGTGCCAGCAGCCAGGACAGGGGGCGAACCGGGGAGCTGTTTTTT
v_gene: TRBV15; d_gene: TRBD2; abundance: NA; j_gene: TRBJ2-1; CDR3aa: CATSARLAGALNEQFF; CDR3nt: TGTGCCACCAGCGCCCGACTAGCGGGAGCTCTCAATGAGCAGTTCTTC
v_gene: TRBV5-1; d_gene: TRBD2; abundance: NA; j_gene: TRBJ2-3; CDR3aa: CASQGGLAGADTQYF; CDR3nt: TGCGCCAGCCAAGGCGGACTAGCGGGAGCAGATACGCAGTATTTT
v_gene: TRBV28; d_gene: NA; abundance: NA; j_gene: TRBJ1-2; CDR3aa: CASNAGYGYTF; CDR3nt: TGTGCCAGCAATGCGGGATATGGCTACACCTTC
v_gene: TRBV7-9; d_gene: TRBD2; abundance: NA; j_gene: TRBJ2-2; CDR3aa: CASNSGGTGELFF; CDR3nt: TGTGCCAGCAACTCGGGGGGGACCGGGGAGCTGTTTTTT
v_gene: TRBV27; d_gene: NA; abundance: NA; j_gene: TRBJ1-5; CDR3aa: CASSLRGAYQPQHF; CDR3nt: TGTGCCAGCAGTTTAAGGGGGGCCTATCAGCCCCAGCATTTT